The clone carrying this T cell receptor (beta chain) has only a few counts. Using a J-beta primer mix together with a sample-barcoded 5' primer, a second PCR was run for roughly 7 to 11 cycles. A single record per CDR3 protein comes from TCRdb applying MiXCR to the 5' RACE reads. The sample holds about 1.1 million distinct CDR3 sequences; about two fifths are singletons and the top ten take roughly 14%. The sample comes from a study of blood T cells in healthy people across ages. There are 13 residues in the CDR3. Germline CDR1 and CDR2: MNHEY and SVGAGI. Trimming pared 6 bases from V and 4 bases from J, leaving 12 bases between.

The sequence was collected from a man aged 18-30 years in good health. The sequenced sample was blood. The chain has TRBV6-5 and TRBJ1-2, with a possible D match to TRBD1 (5 bases). CDR3 region: CASRSGGGYGYTF. CDR3 DNA sequence: TGTGCCAGCAGATCTGGTGGGGGCTATGGCTACACCTTC.